Each of the 9 T cell receptor beta chains below was sequenced from the same sample in a study of T cells after yellow fever vaccination. TCRdb re-analysed the 5' RACE reads in MiXCR, keeping a single row per CDR3 protein. The sample records a few hundred thousand distinct CDR3 sequences, approximately 8% being singletons. The sample in question was PBMCs, obtained around 45 days after the first yellow fever vaccination. These receptors were obtained from a man between 18 and 29 years old who received the YFV17D yellow fever vaccine.

This clonotype was observed at least ten times. The chain links TRBV5-1 to TRBJ2-3; D unclear. Germline lookup yields CDR1 SGHRS and CDR2 YFSETQ. The CDR3 runs to 14 residues. With 7 bases removed from V and 4 bases from J, the gap between germline ends came to 16 bases. CDR3 coding DNA: TGCGCCAGCCAAACCGGCAGTTTGGCAGATACGCAGTATTTT. As protein: CASQTGSLADTQYF.

This chain connects TRBV2 to TRBJ2-7; D is undetermined. CDR3 length equals 14 residues. V was pared by 0 bases and J by 3 bases, with 9 bases between. Germline lookup yields CDR1 SNHLY and CDR2 FYNNEI. The CDR3 DNA sequence: TGTGCCAGCAGTGAAGCAGGACGGAGCTACGAGCAGTACTTC. Translation gives CASSEAGRSYEQYF.

This clonotype was seen ten or more times. V gene TRBV7-3 combines with J gene TRBJ2-5; D is possibly TRBD2 (6 bases). V was clipped by 2 bases and J by 4 bases, with 17 bases between them. The CDR3 covers 16 residues. Germline CDR1 SGHTA, CDR2 FQGTGA. The CDR3 sequence: CASSLGRTTEGETQYF. As DNA, the CDR3 is TGTGCCAGCAGCTTAGGTCGGACTACGGAAGGAGAGACCCAGTACTTC.

A remark on this clonotype: The junction and the germline gene differ at one end; a read error may be behind it. The V call is TRBV4-3, the J call TRBJ2-7, with TRBD1 matching over 9 bases. This CDR3 region has 16 residues. Germline V gene sequence: CDR1 LGHNA, CDR2 YSLEER. In DNA form, the CDR3 reads TGCGCCAGCAGCCATACCACAGGGGGCGCCGGGTACGAGCGGTACTTC. It encodes CASSHTTGGAGYERYF.

Here the CDR3 DNA reads TGTGCCAGCAGCAAAGGACCGGGACTCCAGAGCTCCTACGAGCAGTACGTC. Amino acids: CASSKGPGLQSSYEQYV. This sequence joins TRBV21-1 and TRBJ2-7; the table's D call, TRBD2, has no DNA check behind it. TRBV21-1 is marked as a pseudogene. CDR3 length: 17 residues.

V is TRBV5-6 and J is TRBJ2-2; possibly TRBD1 for D (5 bases). The germline CDR1 and CDR2 sequences are SGHDT and YYEEEE. The length of the CDR3 is 16 residues. Trimming took off 4 bases at V and 2 bases at J, with 15 bases between the two ends. CDR3 nucleotide sequence: TGTGCCAGCAGCCTGGGGCCCCTCAGCAACACCGGGGAGCTGTTTTTT. This gives the protein CASSLGPLSNTGELFF.

As DNA, the CDR3 is TGTGCCAGCAGCCAAGGGACAGCCAACTACGAGCAGTACTTC. Translated: CASSQGTANYEQYF. This chain joins TRBV5-6 and TRBJ2-7; 7 nucleotides line up with TRBD1. The CDR3 spans 14 residues. V was clipped by 4 bases and J by 3 bases; unmatched bases: 7. Germline-derived CDR1 and CDR2 are SGHDT and YYEEEE.

The genes are TRBV19 and TRBJ1-2; weak D call: TRBD1 (5 bases). The V end lost 1 base, the J end lost 5 bases, and 23 bases lay between the germline ends. The length of the CDR3 is 18 residues. Germline CDR1 LNHDA, CDR2 SQIVND (reference sequence). CDR3 amino acids: CASSIVGTSTAWGYGYTF. The DNA of the CDR3 is TGTGCCAGTAGTATAGTTGGGACCTCAACAGCTTGGGGGTATGGCTACACCTTC.

A few counts support this clonotype. This chain uses TRBV12-3 or TRBV12-4 with TRBJ1-1, with no clear D. The V end was cut by 5 bases, the J end by 4 bases, with 17 bases between. The CDR3 is made up of 15 amino acids. As DNA, the CDR3 is TGTGCCAGCAGTACCCTCGACTGGGAGGGCACTGAAGCTTTCTTT. It codes for CASSTLDWEGTEAFF.